This T cell receptor (beta chain) derives from a study of type 1 regulatory T cells. For the study at large: This in vitro CD4 product, T-allo10, is enriched for Tr1 cells and alloantigen-specific.

Via MiXCR, TCRdb re-called the reads, giving one row per CDR3 protein. The sample has some 90,000 distinct CDR3 sequences; roughly 30% are singletons. Germline V gene data show CDR1 as DFQATT and CDR2 as SNEGSKA (reference sequence). V was clipped by 6 bases and J by 6 bases; unmatched bases: 10. CDR3 length: 13 amino acids. V is TRBV20-1 and J is TRBJ2-7; 8 bases are a match to TRBD2. Sequences were obtained from CD4+ T cells, either the whole sample or a sorted fraction (not recorded which). The receptor's source is a human donor in good health. This chain's CDR3 is CSAEREMAREQYF. CDR3 DNA sequence: TGCAGTGCGGAGCGGGAGATGGCTCGCGAGCAGTACTTC.